This passage covers 28 T cell receptor beta chains from one sample sequenced in a study of OX40 agonist ivuxolimab in advanced cancers. Sequencing was performed with immunoSEQ multiplex PCR; in TCRdb, only in-frame clones are kept and a portion is missing. This repertoire shows around 45,000 clones, about 80% found once; its top ten account for more than 9%. Material: CD4+ or CD8+ T cells sorted from blood, obtained in a trial of the OX40 agonist ivuxolimab. The receptors originated from an adult with an advanced solid tumor such as melanoma, head and neck, liver or kidney cancer.

This chain uses TRBV4-3 with TRBJ1-5; no clear D. CDR1 and CDR2 (germline): LGHNA, YSLEER. CDR3 length equals 16 residues. V was pared by 0 bases and J by 0 bases, with 9 bases between. DNA for the CDR3: TGCGCCAGCAGCCAAGAGGTTTCTTATAGCAATCAGCCCCAGCATTTT. This encodes CASSQEVSYSNQPQHF.

This clone was seen only a few times. The chain has TRBV30 and TRBJ1-2, with D hard to call. The V gene's germline CDR1 is GTSNPN and CDR2 SVGIG (reference sequence). The length of the CDR3 is 14 residues. V lost 3 bases to trimming and J lost 0 bases, with 11 bases between them. CDR3 protein: CAWRGQPSNYGYTF. In nucleotides, the CDR3 is TGTGCCTGGAGGGGCCAACCCTCTAACTATGGCTACACCTTC.

The DNA of the CDR3 is TGTGCCATCCCGGAGCGGGGGTCCTACAATGAGCAGTTCTTC. This gives the protein CAIPERGSYNEQFF. The chain links TRBV7-9 to TRBJ2-1; TRBD2 matches at 8 bases. V was clipped by 10 bases and J by 1 base; unmatched bases: 6. The CDR3 loop spans 14 amino acids. Germline V gene lookup returns CDR1 SEHNR and CDR2 FQNEAQ (reference sequence).

This sequence joins TRBV6-4 and TRBJ2-7, with 7 bases matching TRBD2. The J segment lost 0 bases and the V segment lost 6 bases, leaving 5 bases of the junction unmatched. This CDR3 is 14 amino acids long. In germline, CDR1 is MRHNA, CDR2 SNTAGT. CDR3 amino acids: CASRGGFISYEQYF. DNA for the CDR3: TGTGCCAGCAGGGGGGGGTTCATCTCCTACGAGCAGTACTTC.

This clone was counted once. CDR3: CSVEAPRGTGELFF. The CDR3 DNA sequence: TGCAGCGTTGAGGCTCCCCGCGGCACCGGGGAGCTGTTTTTT. J is TRBJ2-2 and V is TRBV29-1; D uncertain. The CDR3 loop spans 14 amino acids. Germline lookup yields CDR1 SQVTM and CDR2 ANQGSEA. With 3 bases removed from V and 4 bases from J, the gap between germline ends came to 12 bases.

The CDR3 coding sequence is TGTGCCAGCAGCCTAGCGGGAGGTTACGAGCAGTACTTC. Translated: CASSLAGGYEQYF. This chain links TRBV25-1 with TRBJ2-7; 11 nucleotides align to TRBD2. V gave up 6 bases and J gave up 4 bases; unmatched junction bases: 2. The CDR3 runs 13 residues. The germline CDR1 and CDR2 sequences are MGHDK and SYGVNS.

Only one count was recorded for this clone. This chain connects TRBV19 to TRBJ1-5, with 8 bases that match TRBD1. V shed 8 bases, J shed 5 bases, and the junction held 5 bases outside the gene matches. Germline values: CDR1 LNHDA, CDR2 SQIVND (reference sequence). This CDR3 has 13 amino acids. CDR3 in DNA: TGTGCCAGTTCCAGGGGGCTCTATCAGCCCCAGCATTTT. This gives the protein CASSRGLYQPQHF.

Written as DNA, the CDR3 is TGTGCCAGCAGTTTGAAGCGAGCAGATACGCAGTATTTT. This translates into CASSLKRADTQYF. This chain links TRBV27 with TRBJ2-3; D uncertain. The V and J ends lost 3 bases and 4 bases respectively, with 8 bases between them. In germline, CDR1 is MNHEY, CDR2 SMNVEV (reference sequence). The CDR3 is 13 residues long.

V gene TRBV11-2 combines with J gene TRBJ1-1, with D hard to call. The CDR3 length is 13 residues. Looked up from germline, CDR1 is SGHAT and CDR2 is FQNNGV. Trimming removed 0 bases from V and 6 bases from J, with 8 bases in between. CDR3 sequence reads: CASSLEVSSEAFF. The CDR3 DNA reads TGTGCCAGCAGCTTAGAGGTCAGCTCTGAAGCTTTCTTT.

This clone was detected only a few times. The V and J genes are TRBV6-5 and TRBJ2-5; D might be TRBD2 (5 bases). Trimming removed 6 bases at V and 7 bases at J, with 18 bases between. The CDR3 loop spans 14 amino acids. Germline assignment: CDR1 MNHEY and CDR2 SVGAGI. CDR3 residues: CASRRRTPEGTQYF. DNA for the CDR3: TGTGCCAGCAGGCGGCGGACTCCCGAAGGGACCCAGTACTTC.

The chain couples TRBV10-3 to TRBJ2-5; 10 nucleotides align to TRBD1. With V trimmed by 6 bases and J by 2 bases, 3 bases remained unmatched. The length of the CDR3 is 14 residues. Germline V CDR1 and CDR2: ENHRY, SYGVKD. Written as DNA, the CDR3 is TGTGCCATCAGCCCGGGACAGGGGCAAGAGACCCAGTACTTC. Translating gives CAISPGQGQETQYF.

The chain is built from TRBV9 and TRBJ1-2; D might be TRBD1 (6 bases). CDR3 size: 15 residues. CDR1 is SGDLS, CDR2 YYNGEE, per germline. V lost 0 bases and J 4 bases, leaving 13 bases between the germline ends. Here the CDR3 reads CASSVVAGDFYGYTF. CDR3 coding DNA: TGTGCCAGCAGCGTAGTGGCAGGGGACTTCTATGGCTACACCTTC.

This clone was observed a single time. V usage is TRBV6-5 and J usage is TRBJ1-2; D not resolved. From germline, CDR1 is MNHEY and CDR2 SVGAGI. There are 11 residues in the CDR3. The V and J ends lost 8 bases and 6 bases respectively, with 10 bases between them. The CDR3 DNA follows: TGTGCCAGCGCTAGGGTCCATGGCTACACCTTC. This encodes CASARVHGYTF.

This clone was counted only a few times. The CDR3 region is CAWSGDRGRVPYEQYF. CDR3 sequence (DNA): TGTGCCTGGAGTGGGGACAGGGGGCGCGTCCCCTACGAGCAGTACTTC. This chain connects TRBV30 to TRBJ2-7; TRBD1 aligns across 12 bases. Germline V lookup: CDR1 GTSNPN, CDR2 SVGIG (reference sequence). J lost 2 bases, V lost 1 base, and 6 bases had no gene match. This CDR3 region has 16 residues.

The V gene is TRBV5-5, the J gene TRBJ2-7; no firm D call. Trimming left V 0 bases short and J 3 bases short, with 16 bases between. Germline assignment: CDR1 SGHKS and CDR2 YYEKEE (reference sequence). This CDR3 region has 16 residues. The CDR3 spells CASSLDTAARLYEQYF. The CDR3 DNA reads TGTGCCAGCAGCTTGGATACGGCGGCAAGACTCTACGAGCAGTACTTC.

This clone has just one count. J is TRBJ1-5 and V is TRBV2; 7 nucleotides agree with TRBD1. After removal of 5 bases from V and 7 bases from J, the junction contained 8 bases not matched to a gene. Germline V gene data show CDR1 as SNHLY and CDR2 as FYNNEI. This CDR3 contains 14 residues. This CDR3 reads CASSPGQAGQPQHF. In nucleotides, the CDR3 is TGTGCCAGCAGTCCCGGACAGGCTGGGCAGCCCCAGCATTTT.

The genes are TRBV28 and TRBJ2-5; a possible D gene is TRBD2 (5 bases). This CDR3 comprises 15 residues. V lost 6 bases to trimming and J lost 4 bases, with 18 bases between them. Per the germline V gene, CDR1 is MDHEN and CDR2 is SYDVKM. The CDR3 coding sequence is TGTGCCAGCAGCTCTTACGTATCGGGAACAGAGACCCAGTACTTC. Amino acids: CASSSYVSGTETQYF.

V and J are TRBV5-8 and TRBJ1-1; 7 bases fit TRBD1. The CDR3 length is 14 residues. Germline CDR1 is SGHTS and CDR2 is YDEGEE. V was clipped by 4 bases and J by 4 bases; unmatched bases: 7. CDR3 DNA: TGTGCCAGCAGCCTTAGAGCAGGGGGCACTGAAGCTTTCTTT. Amino acids: CASSLRAGGTEAFF.

The chain couples TRBV2 to TRBJ2-1; tentatively, D is TRBD1 (5 bases). The CDR3 runs to 14 residues. Germline CDR1 reads SNHLY; CDR2 reads FYNNEI. The V end lost 8 bases, the J end lost 0 bases, and 11 bases lay between the germline ends. CDR3: CASGKQGSYNEQFF. In DNA, the CDR3 is TGTGCCAGCGGAAAGCAGGGCTCCTACAATGAGCAGTTCTTC.

The chain uses TRBV30 and TRBJ2-7; D could derive from TRBD1 or TRBD2 (6 bases each). CDR3 size: 14 residues. CDR1 is GTSNPN, CDR2 SVGIG, per germline (reference sequence). The ends were cut back, 3 bases at V and 8 bases at J, with 20 bases in the middle. The CDR3 sequence: CAWSPTSGALKQYF. CDR3 coding DNA: TGTGCCTGGAGCCCAACTTCGGGGGCGTTGAAGCAGTACTTC. The full variable domain, with the rest looked up from reference TRBV30 and TRBJ2-7, is SQTIHQWPATLVQPVGSPLSLECTVEGTSNPNLYWYRQAAGRGLQLLFYSVGIGQISSEVPQNLSASRPQDRQFILSSKKLLLSDSGFYLCAWSPTSGALKQYFGPGTRLTVT.

This clone was counted a single time. The chain carries TRBV19 and TRBJ1-1; tentative D call: TRBD1 (6 bases). The CDR3 runs to 13 residues. Germline V lookup: CDR1 LNHDA, CDR2 SQIVND (reference sequence). V shed 4 bases and J shed 1 base, with 7 bases lying between them. The chain's CDR3 is CASSTQGNTEAFF. The CDR3 DNA is TGTGCCAGTAGTACACAGGGGAACACTGAAGCTTTCTTT.

The rearrangement uses TRBV7-9 and TRBJ1-2, with D maybe TRBD1 (5 bases). This CDR3 comprises 13 residues. The germline gives CDR1 SEHNR, CDR2 FQNEAQ (reference sequence). The V and J ends lost 10 bases and 8 bases respectively, with 20 bases between them. The CDR3 nucleotides read TGTGCCACCAGGACAAGGGCCGGGTTCGGCTACACCTTC. Translation: CATRTRAGFGYTF. Based on the CDR3 plus reference TRBV7-9 and TRBJ1-2, the full variable domain is DTGVSQNPRHKITKRGQNVTFRCDPISEHNRLYWYRQTLGQGPEFLTYFQNEAQLEKSRLLSDRFSAERPKGSFSTLEIQRTEQGDSAMYLCATRTRAGFGYTFGSGTRLTVV.

This chain joins TRBV12-5 and TRBJ2-3; no clear D gene. Trimming stripped 6 bases from V and 5 bases from J, with 6 bases between. The CDR3 covers 11 residues. Germline loops: CDR1 LGHNT, CDR2 FRNRAP. CDR3 in DNA: TGTGCTAGTGGCAAGGGAGATACGCAGTATTTT. Translation: CASGKGDTQYF.

The V and J genes are TRBV18 and TRBJ2-3; D gene ambiguous. The V end lost 2 bases, the J end lost 3 bases, and 3 bases lay between the germline ends. Germline V gene lookup returns CDR1 KGHSH and CDR2 LQKENI. CDR3 length: 12 amino acids. This chain's CDR3 is CASSPRTDTQYF. DNA for the CDR3: TGTGCCAGCTCACCAAGGACAGATACGCAGTATTTT.

The V gene is TRBV7-2, the J gene TRBJ1-2; D not resolved. In germline, CDR1 is SGHTA, CDR2 FQGNSA. Trimming pared 5 bases from V and 2 bases from J, leaving 3 bases between. CDR3 size: 11 residues. CDR3 sequence reads: CASSQNYGYTF. CDR3 DNA sequence: TGTGCCAGCAGCCAAAACTATGGCTACACCTTC.

The rearrangement uses TRBV6-6 and TRBJ2-2, with a possible D match to TRBD2 (5 bases). Germline values: CDR1 MNHNY, CDR2 SVGAGI (reference sequence). The V end was cut by 10 bases, the J end by 7 bases, with 10 bases between. The CDR3 extends over 11 amino acids. In DNA form, the CDR3 reads TGTGCCACCAAACGGGGCGGGGAGCTGTTTTTT. It yields the protein CATKRGGELFF.

This chain uses TRBV5-1 with TRBJ2-3, with no clear D. Looked up from germline, CDR1 is SGHRS and CDR2 is YFSETQ. The V and J ends lost 2 bases and 6 bases respectively, with 10 bases between them. CDR3 length equals 13 residues. The CDR3 coding sequence is TGCGCCAGCAGCTTTTACGAGTCCGATACGCAGTATTTT. Translated: CASSFYESDTQYF. The whole variable domain, remainder taken from reference TRBV5-1 and TRBJ2-3, is KAGVTQTPRYLIKTRGQQVTLSCSPISGHRSVSWYQQTPGQGLQFLFEYFSETQRNKGNFPGRFSGRQFSNSRSEMNVSTLELGDSALYLCASSFYESDTQYFGPGTRLTVL.

V and J are TRBV6-5 and TRBJ2-1, with 10 bases fitting TRBD1. The J segment lost 5 bases and the V segment lost 8 bases, leaving 6 bases of the junction unmatched. Germline V gives CDR1 MNHEY, CDR2 SVGAGI. This CDR3 has 14 amino acids. CDR3 amino acids: CASQWTGGNNEQFF. In DNA, the CDR3 is TGTGCCAGCCAATGGACAGGGGGAAACAATGAGCAGTTCTTC.